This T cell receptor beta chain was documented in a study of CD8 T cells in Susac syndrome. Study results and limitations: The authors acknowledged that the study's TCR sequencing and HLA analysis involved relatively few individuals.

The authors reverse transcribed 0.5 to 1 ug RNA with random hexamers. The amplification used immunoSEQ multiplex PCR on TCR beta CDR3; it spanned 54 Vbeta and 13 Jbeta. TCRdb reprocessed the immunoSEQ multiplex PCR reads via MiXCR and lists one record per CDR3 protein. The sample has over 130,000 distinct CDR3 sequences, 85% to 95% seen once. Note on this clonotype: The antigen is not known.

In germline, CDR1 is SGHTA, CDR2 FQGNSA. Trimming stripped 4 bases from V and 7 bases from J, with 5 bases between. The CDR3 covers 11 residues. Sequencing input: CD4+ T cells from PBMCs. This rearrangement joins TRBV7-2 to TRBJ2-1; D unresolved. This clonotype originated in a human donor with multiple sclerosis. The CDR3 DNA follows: TGTGCCAGCAGCTGGTCTAATGAGCAGTTCTTC. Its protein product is CASSWSNEQFF.